This is a list of T cell receptor beta chains from one sample in a study of metastatic and nonmetastatic thyroid tumors. TCRdb ran MiXCR on the PCR reads. The sample yields some 18,000 clones, 22% seen once. The material sequenced was tumor tissue. Source of these receptors: a male donor with papillary thyroid cancer or a benign thyroid nodule (not recorded which). Some clones in this sample may be carry-over from other donors' samples. Each CDR3 is given with its conserved first and last residue. The D gene is left open where the match is weak. For some rows the clone size is stated as once, few or many, or as a class when expanded; others skip it.

j_call: TRBJ2-7
d_call: .
clone_size: .
v_call: TRBV28
cdr3_nt: TGTGCCAGGCGTTTATCTAGGGATCCTTTCGATCAGTACTTC
cdr3_aa: CARRLSRDPFDQYF

j_call: TRBJ1-1
d_call: TRBD1
clone_size: many
v_call: TRBV5-1
cdr3_nt: TGCGCCAGCAGCCTTAGGACAGGACCGAACACTGAAGCTTTCTTT
cdr3_aa: CASSLRTGPNTEAFF

j_call: TRBJ2-7
d_call: .
clone_size: .
v_call: TRBV3-1
cdr3_nt: TGTGCCAGCAGCCCCGACACCCTCGAGCAGTACTTC
cdr3_aa: CASSPDTLEQYF

j_call: TRBJ2-2
d_call: .
clone_size: .
v_call: TRBV6-5
cdr3_nt: TGTGCCAGCAGTTACTCCTTTAGGCTCGACACCGGGGAGCTGTTTTTT
cdr3_aa: CASSYSFRLDTGELFF

j_call: TRBJ2-5
d_call: TRBD1
clone_size: many
v_call: TRBV28
cdr3_nt: TGTGCCAGCAGTGCCGGGACAGGGGGCTCAGAGACCCAGTACTTC
cdr3_aa: CASSAGTGGSETQYF

j_call: TRBJ1-5
d_call: .
clone_size: many
v_call: TRBV6-5
cdr3_nt: TGTGCCAGCAGTTACGCGGGGGGCGGCAATCAGCCCCAGCATTTT
cdr3_aa: CASSYAGGGNQPQHF

j_call: TRBJ2-3
d_call: .
clone_size: many
v_call: TRBV7-2
cdr3_nt: TGTGCCAGCAGCCCCCGGCTAGTCACTACGCAGTATTTT
cdr3_aa: CASSPRLVTTQYF

j_call: TRBJ2-7
d_call: .
clone_size: .
v_call: TRBV6-1
cdr3_nt: TGTGCCAGCTCGACACGACGGGGCGAGCAGTACTTC
cdr3_aa: CASSTRRGEQYF

j_call: TRBJ1-1
d_call: .
clone_size: many
v_call: TRBV20-1
cdr3_nt: TGCAGAGAAAAGGGTAGGCCTTTCTTT
cdr3_aa: CREKGRPFF

j_call: TRBJ2-1
d_call: TRBD2
clone_size: once
v_call: TRBV4-1
cdr3_nt: TGCGCCAGCAGCCTAGCGGGGACTAGCATAAATGGTGAGCAGTTCTTC
cdr3_aa: CASSLAGTSINGEQFF

j_call: TRBJ1-3
d_call: .
clone_size: .
v_call: TRBV11-2
cdr3_nt: TGTGCCAGCAGCTTAGATCGACGAAACACCATATATTTC
cdr3_aa: CASSLDRRNTIYF

j_call: TRBJ2-2
d_call: .
clone_size: many
v_call: TRBV2
cdr3_nt: TGTGCCGAGGGGGGTAACACCGGGGAGCTGTTTTTT
cdr3_aa: CAEGGNTGELFF

j_call: TRBJ2-1
d_call: TRBD1
clone_size: many
v_call: TRBV19
cdr3_nt: TGTGCCAGTAGTCCCGGACAGGGAGAGCAGTTCTTC
cdr3_aa: CASSPGQGEQFF

j_call: TRBJ2-7
d_call: TRBD2
clone_size: many
v_call: TRBV20-1
cdr3_nt: TGCAGTGCTAGAGAAATAGCGGGAATCCACGAGCAGTACTTC
cdr3_aa: CSAREIAGIHEQYF

j_call: TRBJ2-7
d_call: .
clone_size: many
v_call: TRBV7-9
cdr3_nt: TGTGCCAGCAGCGCCAGTGGGGAGCAGTACTTC
cdr3_aa: CASSASGEQYF

j_call: TRBJ2-3
d_call: TRBD2
clone_size: many
v_call: TRBV4-1
cdr3_nt: TGCGCCAGCAGCCAAGATCGGGAGGGCACAGATACGCAGTATTTT
cdr3_aa: CASSQDREGTDTQYF

j_call: TRBJ1-1
d_call: .
clone_size: many
v_call: TRBV6-1
cdr3_nt: TGTGCCAGCAGTTTGGGGTACACTGAAGCTTTCTTT
cdr3_aa: CASSLGYTEAFF

j_call: TRBJ2-1
d_call: TRBD2
clone_size: many
v_call: TRBV30
cdr3_nt: TGTGCCTGGATCGGCGGGAGCTCCTACAATGAGCAGTTCTTC
cdr3_aa: CAWIGGSSYNEQFF

j_call: TRBJ2-1
d_call: TRBD2
clone_size: many
v_call: TRBV20-1
cdr3_nt: TGCAGTGCTAGCGGGACTAGCGGTAACAATGAGCAGTTCTTC
cdr3_aa: CSASGTSGNNEQFF

j_call: TRBJ1-1
d_call: .
clone_size: many
v_call: TRBV7-9
cdr3_nt: TGTGCCAGCAGCTTAATCTCTGGGGCCACTGAAGCTTTCTTT
cdr3_aa: CASSLISGATEAFF

j_call: TRBJ2-2
d_call: .
clone_size: many
v_call: TRBV6-4
cdr3_nt: TGTGCCAGCAGTGATCGGGAAGACGGGGAGCTGTTTTTT
cdr3_aa: CASSDREDGELFF

j_call: TRBJ2-7
d_call: TRBD2
clone_size: many
v_call: TRBV18
cdr3_nt: TGTGCCAGCTCACGTGCCGGGACTAGCGGTCTTTCGGGCTACGAGCAGTACTTC
cdr3_aa: CASSRAGTSGLSGYEQYF

j_call: TRBJ1-5
d_call: .
clone_size: .
v_call: TRBV20-1
cdr3_nt: TGCAGTGCTAGAGTTCTGGATAATCAGCCCCAGCATTTT
cdr3_aa: CSARVLDNQPQHF

j_call: TRBJ2-7
d_call: .
clone_size: many
v_call: TRBV5-5
cdr3_nt: TGTGCCAGCAGCTTCAGTCTTCGGTACGAGCAGTACTTC
cdr3_aa: CASSFSLRYEQYF

j_call: TRBJ2-7
d_call: TRBD1
clone_size: medium-sized
v_call: TRBV30
cdr3_nt: TGTGCCTGGAGGGGTGCCGGGACAGGGGGATACGAGCAGTACTTC
cdr3_aa: CAWRGAGTGGYEQYF

j_call: TRBJ2-1
d_call: .
clone_size: many
v_call: TRBV3-1
cdr3_nt: TGTGCCAGCAGCCAAGGAGTAGGGTACAATGAGCAGTTCTTC
cdr3_aa: CASSQGVGYNEQFF

j_call: TRBJ1-1
d_call: .
clone_size: medium-sized
v_call: TRBV4-1
cdr3_nt: TGCGCCAGCAGCCACAGCCCGCGGGCGTCTGAAGCTTTCTTT
cdr3_aa: CASSHSPRASEAFF

j_call: TRBJ2-5
d_call: TRBD1
clone_size: .
v_call: TRBV5-1
cdr3_nt: TGCGCCAGCAGCCGCCGAACAGGGGAAGAGACCCAGTACTTC
cdr3_aa: CASSRRTGEETQYF

j_call: TRBJ2-1
d_call: TRBD2
clone_size: many
v_call: TRBV14
cdr3_nt: TGTGCCAGCAGCCAGTCCGGGACTAGCGGTTTTTATGAGCAGTTCTTC
cdr3_aa: CASSQSGTSGFYEQFF

j_call: TRBJ2-7
d_call: TRBD2
clone_size: .
v_call: TRBV6-1
cdr3_nt: TGTTCCAGCAGACTAGCGGACTCCAACGAGCAGTACTTC
cdr3_aa: CSSRLADSNEQYF

j_call: TRBJ2-5
d_call: TRBD2
clone_size: many
v_call: TRBV20-1
cdr3_nt: TGCAGTGCTAGAGTTTTGGGGGGGGAGACCCAGTACTTC
cdr3_aa: CSARVLGGETQYF

j_call: TRBJ2-1
d_call: .
clone_size: many
v_call: TRBV28
cdr3_nt: TGTGCCAGCAGGCTCCGGGACGACTTCTACAATGAGCAGTTCTTC
cdr3_aa: CASRLRDDFYNEQFF

j_call: TRBJ1-2
d_call: TRBD1
clone_size: once
v_call: TRBV30
cdr3_nt: TGTGCCTGGAAAAGGCCTCCGACAGGGGAATTGTATGGCTACACCTTC
cdr3_aa: CAWKRPPTGELYGYTF

j_call: TRBJ2-7
d_call: TRBD2
clone_size: .
v_call: TRBV5-4
cdr3_nt: TGTGCCAGCAGCTCGACTAGCGCGGAAAGGGCCTACGAGCAGTACTTC
cdr3_aa: CASSSTSAERAYEQYF

j_call: TRBJ1-1
d_call: .
clone_size: many
v_call: TRBV14
cdr3_nt: TGTGCCAGCAGCCTCAGCCAGAACACTGAAGCTTTCTTT
cdr3_aa: CASSLSQNTEAFF

j_call: TRBJ2-7
d_call: .
clone_size: many
v_call: TRBV27
cdr3_nt: TGTGCCAGCAGTTTATCTCCGAACGGAGAGCAGTACTTC
cdr3_aa: CASSLSPNGEQYF